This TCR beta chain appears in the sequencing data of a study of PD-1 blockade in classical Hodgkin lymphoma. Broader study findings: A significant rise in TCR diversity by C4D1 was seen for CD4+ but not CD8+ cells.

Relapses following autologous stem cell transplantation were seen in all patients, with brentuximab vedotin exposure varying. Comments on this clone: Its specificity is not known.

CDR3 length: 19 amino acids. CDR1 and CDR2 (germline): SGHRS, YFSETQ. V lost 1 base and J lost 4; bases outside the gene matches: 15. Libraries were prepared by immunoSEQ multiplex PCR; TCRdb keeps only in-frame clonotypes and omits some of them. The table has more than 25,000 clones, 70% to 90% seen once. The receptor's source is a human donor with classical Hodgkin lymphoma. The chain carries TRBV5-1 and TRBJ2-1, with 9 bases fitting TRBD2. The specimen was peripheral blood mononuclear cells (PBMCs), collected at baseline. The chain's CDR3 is CASSLFGGGGTALYNEQFF. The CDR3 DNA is TGCGCCAGCAGCTTGTTTGGCGGGGGGGGTACCGCCCTGTACAATGAGCAGTTCTTC.